This T cell receptor (beta chain) was sequenced during a study of T cell responses to AZD1222 COVID-19 vaccine. Overall study findings and caveats: Nearly half of the spike-specific TCRs reportedly recognize variant regions that carry no mutations. Among AZD1222 vaccinees, only six or seven were seropositive at baseline.

On this clone itself: No antigen is known for it.

The V gene's germline CDR1 is LGHDT and CDR2 YNNKEL (reference sequence). The CDR3 sequence is 16 residues long. Deletions cut 4 bases from V and 7 bases from J, with 23 bases between. This table comes from immunoSEQ multiplex PCR, and its TCRdb copy is limited to in-frame clones, with some not included. The table lists about 150,000 clones, approximately 88% of them singletons. The chain has TRBV3-1 (or the pseudogene TRBV3-2) and TRBJ2-7; tentatively, D is TRBD1 (7 bases). This TCR was recovered from an adult in good health. The sequencing used peripheral blood, collected on day 0 of AZD1222 vaccination. The CDR3 DNA follows: TGTGCCAGCAGCCCCCCCTTCCGGGGGCAGGGGGGAGAGCAGTACTTC. This codes for CASSPPFRGQGGEQYF.